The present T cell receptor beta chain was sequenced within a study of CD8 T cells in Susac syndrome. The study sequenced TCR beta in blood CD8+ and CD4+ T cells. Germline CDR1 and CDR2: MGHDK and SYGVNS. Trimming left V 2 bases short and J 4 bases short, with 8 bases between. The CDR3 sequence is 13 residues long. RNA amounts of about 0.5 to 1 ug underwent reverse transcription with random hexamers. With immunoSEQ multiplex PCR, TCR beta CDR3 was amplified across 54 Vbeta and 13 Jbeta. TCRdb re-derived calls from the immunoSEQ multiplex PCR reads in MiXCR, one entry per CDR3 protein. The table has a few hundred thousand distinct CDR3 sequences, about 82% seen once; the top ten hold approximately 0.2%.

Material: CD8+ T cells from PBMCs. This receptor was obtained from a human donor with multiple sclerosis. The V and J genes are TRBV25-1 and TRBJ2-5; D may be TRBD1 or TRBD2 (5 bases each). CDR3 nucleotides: TGTGCCAGCAGTGAAGCAGGGACAGAGACCCAGTACTTC. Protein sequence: CASSEAGTETQYF.